The 31 T cell receptor beta chains below were found in one sample sequenced in a study of blood T cell repertoires in COVID-19. Measured with immunoSEQ multiplex PCR; TCRdb has only the in-frame clones, and not every one. The table shows roughly 320,000 clones, with about 87% occurring only once. The specimen was peripheral blood. These receptor sequences come from a man aged 65 to 79 with acute or convalescent COVID-19.

This sequence joins TRBV14 and TRBJ1-2; a possible D gene is TRBD1 (6 bases). Germline V lookup: CDR1 SGHDN, CDR2 FVKESK. This CDR3 comprises 16 residues. The ends were cut back, 4 bases at V and 5 bases at J, with 20 bases in the middle. CDR3 bases: TGTGCCAGCAGCCCGAAATCCGGGACATTAAGATATGGCTACACCTTC. Translation: CASSPKSGTLRYGYTF. Filled out from reference TRBV14 and TRBJ1-2, the complete variable domain reads EAGVTQFPSHSVIEKGQTVTLRCDPISGHDNLYWYRRVMGKEIKFLLHFVKESKQDESGMPNNRFLAERTGGTYSTLKVQPAELEDSGVYFCASSPKSGTLRYGYTFGSGTRLTVV.

This rearrangement joins TRBV28 to TRBJ2-2; a possible D gene is TRBD1 (6 bases). This CDR3 comprises 15 residues. Germline CDR1 reads MDHEN; CDR2 reads SYDVKM. V was shortened by 3 bases and J by 5 bases, with 13 bases between the two germline ends. Written as DNA, the CDR3 is TGTGCCAGCAGTTTGCCCCACCAGGGGACCGGGGAGCTGTTTTTT. Translating gives CASSLPHQGTGELFF.

This chain connects TRBV4-3 to TRBJ1-6; 7 bases agree with TRBD1. Per germline, CDR1 LGHNA and CDR2 YSLEER. The CDR3 extends over 17 amino acids. The junction had 10 bases not matched to a gene; V was cut back by 0 bases and J by 8 bases. This CDR3 is CASSQDKARGRDSPLHF. For the CDR3, the DNA is TGCGCCAGCAGCCAAGATAAGGCGAGGGGGCGGGATTCACCCCTCCACTTT.

In its sample, this clone was seen once. Other DNA sequences of this sample code for an identical CDR3. The chain is built from TRBV9 and TRBJ2-1; 9 bases fit TRBD2. Germline V gene lookup returns CDR1 SGDLS and CDR2 YYNGEE. There are 15 residues in the CDR3. V trimming: 4 bases; J trimming: 2 bases; junction bases outside the gene matches: 4. The CDR3 bases are TGTGCCAGCAGCCTGAGCGGGGGGCCCTACAATGAGCAGTTCTTC. Translation: CASSLSGGPYNEQFF.

A single count supports this clone. The rearrangement links TRBV21-1 to TRBJ2-7; TRBD1 reflects the table's D call only, with no check against the DNA. TRBV21-1 constitutes a pseudogene. There are 13 residues in the CDR3. CDR3 protein: CASIGQTSYEQYF. The CDR3 nucleotides read TGTGCCAGCATCGGACAGACCTCCTACGAGCAGTACTTC.

The J gene is TRBJ1-2, the V gene TRBV7-8, with a tentative D call TRBD1 (6 bases). Trimming took 4 bases from V and 2 from J, leaving 20 bases between them. The CDR3 contains 17 residues. Germline assignment: CDR1 SGHVS and CDR2 FQNEAQ. CDR3 residues: CASSSTPGHVRNYGYTF. CDR3 nucleotide sequence: TGTGCCAGCAGCTCCACTCCGGGACACGTTAGAAACTATGGCTACACCTTC.

V and J are TRBV19 and TRBJ2-7, with D perhaps TRBD2 (7 bases). Trimming removed 5 bases at V and 11 bases at J, with 19 bases between. CDR1 LNHDA and CDR2 SQIVND come from the germline V gene (reference sequence). This CDR3 has 13 residues. Here the CDR3 DNA reads TGTGCCAGTAGTCAAGGTGGGGGGGCAGCGGAGTACTTC. The encoded protein is CASSQGGGAAEYF.

This clone has only one observation. The V call is TRBV18, the J call TRBJ1-1, with D maybe TRBD1 (6 bases). Germline V gene data show CDR1 as KGHSH and CDR2 as LQKENI. V was shortened by 0 bases and J by 4 bases, with 12 bases between the two germline ends. This CDR3 has 15 amino acids. The CDR3 sequence is CASSPPQGFGTEAFF. In nucleotides, the CDR3 is TGTGCCAGCTCACCACCCCAGGGGTTTGGCACTGAAGCTTTCTTT.

The chain is built from TRBV29-1 and TRBJ1-1, with 8 nucleotides matching TRBD1. CDR3 length equals 13 residues. V shed 7 bases and J 1 base; nucleotides not matched to a gene: 5. Germline assignment: CDR1 SQVTM and CDR2 ANQGSEA. The CDR3 loop reads CSGTDRENTEAFF. The DNA of the CDR3 is TGCAGCGGGACGGACAGGGAGAACACTGAAGCTTTCTTT.

This chain uses TRBV19 with TRBJ1-4; D not resolved. Trimming cost V 1 base and J 5 bases, with 23 bases left between them. Germline lookup yields CDR1 LNHDA and CDR2 SQIVND (reference sequence). The CDR3 is 19 residues long. This CDR3 is CASSIGLRGGRAPNEKLFF. The CDR3 region has the DNA TGTGCCAGTAGTATAGGTCTTCGGGGAGGGAGAGCCCCGAATGAAAAACTGTTTTTT.

Here the CDR3 DNA reads TGTGCCAGCAGCCCCAATCTAGCGGGAGACCACAATGAGCAGTTCTTC. Amino acid sequence: CASSPNLAGDHNEQFF. The V gene is TRBV7-2, the J gene TRBJ2-1; TRBD2 agrees at 10 bases. Germline loops: CDR1 SGHTA, CDR2 FQGNSA. CDR3 size: 16 residues. Germline trimming cut 5 bases from V and 5 bases from J; bases unmatched to any gene: 9.

J is TRBJ1-5 and V is TRBV9; D not resolved. V gave up 0 bases and J gave up 1 base, with 8 bases separating them. The CDR3 extends over 15 amino acids. Germline V gene lookup returns CDR1 SGDLS and CDR2 YYNGEE. DNA of the CDR3: TGTGCCAGCAGCGTAGGGCGGGGAAGCAATCAGCCCCAGCATTTT. Translating gives CASSVGRGSNQPQHF.

A remark on this clone: The DNA is omitted, as the CDR3 cannot be located on it reliably, and the CDR3 follows TCRdb's listing. The chain couples TRBV27 to TRBJ2-2; TRBD2 was called by the table and not checked on the DNA. The CDR3 comprises 22 residues, both ends counted. Germline V lookup: CDR1 MNHEY, CDR2 SMNVEV (reference sequence). Here the CDR3 reads CARFCTFGNGSGLFTNTGELFF.

The chain couples TRBV6-2 or TRBV6-3 to TRBJ1-1; weak D call: TRBD1 (6 bases). Trimming stripped 3 bases from V and 2 bases from J, with 10 bases between. This CDR3 is 14 amino acids long. From germline, CDR1 is MNHEY and CDR2 SVGEGT. CDR3 nucleotides: TGTGCCAGCAGTTATTTGGACAGTAACACTGAAGCTTTCTTT. Amino acid sequence: CASSYLDSNTEAFF.

This chain joins TRBV30 and TRBJ1-3; TRBD1 aligns across 7 bases. Germline trimming cut 2 bases from V and 3 bases from J; bases unmatched to any gene: 4. Germline lookup yields CDR1 GTSNPN and CDR2 SVGIG (reference sequence). CDR3 length equals 14 residues. The CDR3 is CAWSSGQRGNTIYF. For the CDR3, the DNA is TGTGCCTGGAGTTCGGGACAGCGTGGAAACACCATATATTTT.

The chain uses TRBV29-1 and TRBJ2-5; 9 bases map to TRBD1. Germline CDR1 and CDR2: SQVTM and ANQGSEA. V lost 4 bases and J lost 5; bases outside the gene matches: 8. The CDR3 consists of 14 residues. The DNA for the CDR3 is TGCAGCGTTGGATACAGGGGGCTGGGGGAGACCCAGTACTTC. Translated: CSVGYRGLGETQYF.

The chain is built from TRBV6-2 or TRBV6-3 and TRBJ1-5, with D unresolved. Germline V CDR1 and CDR2: MNHEY, SVGEGT. Trimming removed 4 bases at V and 9 bases at J, with 10 bases between. CDR3 length: 12 residues. The CDR3 coding sequence is TGTGCCAGCAGTTCCCACTTTGCGCCCCAGCATTTT. As protein: CASSSHFAPQHF.

The J gene is TRBJ2-3, the V gene TRBV27; D possibly corresponds to TRBD2 (5 bases). V dropped 6 bases and J dropped 3 bases, with 16 bases sitting between them. The CDR3 extends over 15 amino acids. The germline CDR1 and CDR2 sequences are MNHEY and SMNVEV (reference sequence). CDR3 sequence reads: CASSPRGWRTDTQYF. CDR3 DNA sequence: TGTGCCAGCAGCCCTAGAGGGTGGCGGACAGATACGCAGTATTTT.

V and J are TRBV10-3 and TRBJ2-3, with 11 bases lining up with TRBD2. Trimming took 6 bases from V and 4 from J; bases not matched to a gene: 9. This CDR3 region has 16 residues. Germline-derived CDR1 and CDR2 are ENHRY and SYGVKD. The CDR3 nucleotides read TGTGCCATCAGGAGTTCACCGGGACTAGCGGCAGATACGCAGTATTTT. It specifies CAIRSSPGLAADTQYF.

The CDR3 DNA is TGCGCCAGCAGCCAAGCGAACGCCGGGACAGGGACACACAATGAGCAGTTCTTC. Its protein product is CASSQANAGTGTHNEQFF. The chain uses TRBV4-1 and TRBJ2-1; 9 nucleotides line up with TRBD1. After removal of 1 base from V and 5 bases from J, the junction contained 12 bases not matched to a gene. CDR1 and CDR2 from the germline V gene are MGHRA and YSYEKL. CDR3 length: 18 residues.

This chain links TRBV4-2 with TRBJ2-2; a weak D match, TRBD1 (6 bases). The CDR3 covers 16 residues. CDR1 and CDR2 (germline): LGHNA, YNFKEQ. Trimming shortened V by 3 bases and J by 2 bases, and 13 bases separated the two germline ends. CDR3 region: CASSQGAPINTGELFF. The CDR3 nucleotides read TGTGCCAGCAGCCAGGGGGCCCCAATAAACACCGGGGAGCTGTTTTTT.

The V gene is TRBV4-2, the J gene TRBJ2-7, with TRBD2 matching 9 bases. This CDR3 comprises 16 residues. CDR1 and CDR2 from the germline V gene are LGHNA and YNFKEQ. The trim removed 0 bases at V and 4 bases at J, leaving 7 bases unmatched. CDR3 coding DNA: TGTGCCAGCAGCCAAGATCGGGCGGGAGGGCTTTACGAGCAGTACTTC. Its translation is CASSQDRAGGLYEQYF.

The chain is built from TRBV5-1 and TRBJ1-2, with 10 positions matching TRBD1. Germline V gives CDR1 SGHRS, CDR2 YFSETQ. This CDR3 is built from 14 residues. V lost 3 bases, J lost 8 bases, and 7 bases stayed unmatched. The CDR3 nucleotides read TGCGCCAGCAGCTACGGGACAGGGGTTGGCGGCTACACCTTC. It translates to CASSYGTGVGGYTF.

J is TRBJ2-7 and V is TRBV29-1; 7 bases align to TRBD1. Germline V gene data show CDR1 as SQVTM and CDR2 as ANQGSEA. Trimming at V came to 4 bases and at J to 5 bases, leaving 5 bases not matched to a gene. CDR3 length: 12 amino acids. The CDR3 spells CSVGGQAHEQYF. The CDR3 nucleotides are TGCAGCGTTGGAGGACAGGCTCACGAGCAGTACTTC.

CDR3 nucleotides: TGCAGCGTTGATGGAGGGGTTGGGCGAGGCTACACCTTC. Its translation is CSVDGGVGRGYTF. This chain connects TRBV29-1 to TRBJ1-2, with D perhaps matching TRBD1 (5 bases). Germline CDR1 is SQVTM and CDR2 is ANQGSEA. The V end lost 3 bases, the J end lost 8 bases, and 16 bases lay between the germline ends. The CDR3 has 13 amino acids. The complete variable domain, with remaining parts taken from reference TRBV29-1 and TRBJ1-2, reads SAVISQKPSRDICQRGTSLTIQCQVDSQVTMMFWYRQQPGQSLTLIATANQGSEATYESGFVIDKFPISRPNLTFSTLTVSNMSPEDSSIYLCSVDGGVGRGYTFGSGTRLTVV.

The chain couples TRBV9 to TRBJ2-2, with D tentatively TRBD1 (6 bases). Trimming removed 4 bases at V and 4 bases at J, with 14 bases between. This CDR3 is built from 15 residues. CDR1 is SGDLS, CDR2 YYNGEE, per germline. The CDR3: CASSTQGLVTGELFF. CDR3 DNA: TGTGCCAGCAGCACCCAGGGGCTCGTCACCGGGGAGCTGTTTTTT.

This clone was seen only a few times. The V call is TRBV6-5, the J call TRBJ1-5; no definite D call. V was pared by 0 bases and J by 9 bases, with 12 bases between. The CDR3 loop spans 14 amino acids. Germline V gene sequence: CDR1 MNHEY, CDR2 SVGAGI. The CDR3 here is CASSYSTQPGPQHF. The CDR3 DNA reads TGTGCCAGCAGTTACTCGACCCAGCCAGGGCCCCAGCATTTT.

The chain has TRBV6-5 and TRBJ2-3; possibly TRBD2 for D (5 bases). Germline loops: CDR1 MNHEY, CDR2 SVGAGI. The CDR3 loop spans 13 amino acids. Between the trimmed V and J ends, which lost 7 bases and 4 bases, there was a span of 12 bases. The CDR3 protein is CASTISGSDTQYF. CDR3 DNA: TGTGCCAGCACAATATCGGGGTCAGATACGCAGTATTTT.

This rearrangement joins TRBV4-2 to TRBJ1-4; 9 bases line up with TRBD1. CDR1 and CDR2 (germline): LGHNA, YNFKEQ. The J segment lost 12 bases and the V segment lost 0 bases, leaving 11 bases of the junction unmatched. The CDR3 extends over 16 amino acids. CDR3 in amino acids: CASSQDFTGGAVELFF. The CDR3 DNA reads as TGTGCCAGCAGCCAAGATTTTACAGGGGGCGCGGTGGAACTGTTTTTT.

This chain links TRBV3-1 (or the pseudogene TRBV3-2) with TRBJ2-1; D perhaps matches TRBD1 (6 bases). Germline assignment: CDR1 LGHDT and CDR2 YNNKEL (reference sequence). This CDR3 region has 12 residues. The germline V and J ends were trimmed by 0 bases and 13 bases, with 10 bases remaining between them. The CDR3 coding sequence is TGTGCCAGCAGCCAAGAGCACAGGGCCCAGTTCTTC. Translating gives CASSQEHRAQFF.

The chain couples TRBV25-1 to TRBJ2-3; D is possibly TRBD1 (5 bases). This CDR3 has 15 residues. The V and J ends lost 1 base and 2 bases respectively, with 10 bases between them. The germline V gene encodes CDR1 MGHDK and CDR2 SYGVNS. The CDR3 sequence is CASSELQTATDTQYF. CDR3 DNA sequence: TGTGCCAGCAGTGAATTACAGACAGCCACAGATACGCAGTATTTT.